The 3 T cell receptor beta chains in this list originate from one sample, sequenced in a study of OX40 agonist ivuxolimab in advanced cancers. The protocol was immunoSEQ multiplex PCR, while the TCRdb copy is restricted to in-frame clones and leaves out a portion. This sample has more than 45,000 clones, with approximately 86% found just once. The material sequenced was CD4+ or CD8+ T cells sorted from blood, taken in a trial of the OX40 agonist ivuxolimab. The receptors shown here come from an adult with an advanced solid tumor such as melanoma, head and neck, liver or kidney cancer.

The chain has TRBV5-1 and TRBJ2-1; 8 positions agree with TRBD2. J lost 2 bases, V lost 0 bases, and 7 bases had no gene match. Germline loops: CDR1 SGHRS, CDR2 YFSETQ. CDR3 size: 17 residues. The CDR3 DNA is TGCGCCAGCAGCTTGGTCAGCGGGAGTTATACCTACAATGAGCAGTTCTTC. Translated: CASSLVSGSYTYNEQFF.

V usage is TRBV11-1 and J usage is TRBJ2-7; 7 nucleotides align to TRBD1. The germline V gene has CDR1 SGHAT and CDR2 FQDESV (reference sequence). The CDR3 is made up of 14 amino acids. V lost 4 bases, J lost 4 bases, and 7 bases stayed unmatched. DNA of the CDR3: TGTGCCAGCAGCTACCGGGACAGACAATACGAGCAGTACTTC. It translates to CASSYRDRQYEQYF.

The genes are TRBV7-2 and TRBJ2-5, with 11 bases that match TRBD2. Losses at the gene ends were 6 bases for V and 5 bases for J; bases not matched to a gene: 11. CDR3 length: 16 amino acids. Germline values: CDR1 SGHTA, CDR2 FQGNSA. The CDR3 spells CASRPPLAGGPETQYF. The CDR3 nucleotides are TGTGCCAGCAGACCCCCATTAGCGGGAGGGCCGGAGACCCAGTACTTC.